The next 22 T cell receptor beta chains were all read from a single sample in a study of Ad26.COV2.S vaccination and SARS-CoV-2 variants. Profiling relied on immunoSEQ multiplex PCR, and the TCRdb table lists in-frame clones only, not all of them. The data contain 440,000 or so clones, roughly nine tenths of them seen just once; the ten biggest clones take up about 1.7%. Regarding treatment: roughly 19 received Ad26.COV2.S at low or high dose, single or two shots; about 5 received placebo; per-sample allocation not given. Sampling was done on day 63 after the first vaccine or placebo injection. The sequencing used peripheral blood, collected in a trial of Ad26.COV2.S vaccine versus placebo. Source of these receptors: a person aged 18 to 65 who received the Ad26.COV2.S COVID-19 vaccine or a placebo.

A single count supports this clone. This sequence joins TRBV7-9 and TRBJ1-4; 9 bases line up with TRBD1. Germline CDR1 reads SEHNR; CDR2 reads FQNEAQ (reference sequence). The CDR3 contains 17 residues. Trimming cost V 1 base and J 6 bases; bases outside gene matches: 9. This CDR3 is CASSLGNTGGADEKLFF. The CDR3 DNA sequence: TGTGCCAGCAGCTTAGGGAATACAGGGGGCGCGGATGAAAAACTGTTTTTT. The variable domain in full, completed from reference TRBV7-9 and TRBJ1-4, reads DTGVSQNPRHKITKRGQNVTFRCDPISEHNRLYWYRQTLGQGPEFLTYFQNEAQLEKSRLLSDRFSAERPKGSFSTLEIQRTEQGDSAMYLCASSLGNTGGADEKLFFGSGTQLSVL.

The J gene is TRBJ1-3, the V gene TRBV30; D not certain. V was trimmed by 0 bases and J by 0 bases, leaving 9 bases between them. CDR3 size: 15 residues. CDR1 and CDR2 from the germline V gene are GTSNPN and SVGIG (reference sequence). DNA for the CDR3: TGTGCCTGGAGTGTATGGGCAAGCTCTGGAAACACCATATATTTT. It codes for CAWSVWASSGNTIYF.

J is TRBJ2-1 and V is TRBV24-1, with TRBD2 matching over 7 bases. The CDR3 is made up of 13 amino acids. Germline V gives CDR1 KGHDR, CDR2 SFDVKD. V was clipped by 3 bases and J by 6 bases; unmatched bases: 1. The CDR3 here is CATSDGTTNEQFF. The DNA of the CDR3 is TGTGCCACCAGTGATGGGACTACCAATGAGCAGTTCTTC.

J is TRBJ1-2 and V is TRBV25-1; TRBD1 agrees at 9 bases. The length of the CDR3 is 12 residues. V trimming: 6 bases; J trimming: 4 bases; junction bases outside the gene matches: 0. Germline CDR1 MGHDK, CDR2 SYGVNS. The CDR3 nucleotides read TGTGCCAGCAGGACAGGGGGCTATGGCTACACCTTC. Translated, it gives CASRTGGYGYTF.

The chain uses TRBV10-3 and TRBJ2-7; maybe TRBD1 (5 bases). Trimming shortened V by 4 bases and J by 2 bases, and 12 bases separated the two germline ends. Germline V gene sequence: CDR1 ENHRY, CDR2 SYGVKD. This CDR3 contains 14 residues. In DNA, the CDR3 is TGTGCCATCAGTGGGACACTTGGCACCTACGAGCAGTACTTC. Translating it yields CAISGTLGTYEQYF.

The V and J genes are TRBV27 and TRBJ2-7; possibly TRBD1 for D (6 bases). Per the germline V gene, CDR1 is MNHEY and CDR2 is SMNVEV (reference sequence). This CDR3 spans 16 amino acids. Trimming left V 6 bases short and J 4 bases short, with 22 bases between. CDR3 coding DNA: TGTGCCAGCAGGGGGGCCAGGGACGGTAGAGCGTACGAGCAGTACTTC. It specifies CASRGARDGRAYEQYF.

The V gene is TRBV30, the J gene TRBJ1-2, with D perhaps TRBD1 (6 bases). Trimming took 7 bases from V and 7 from J, leaving 19 bases between them. The CDR3 is made up of 13 amino acids. CDR1 GTSNPN and CDR2 SVGIG come from the germline V gene (reference sequence). DNA for the CDR3: TGTGCCTCACCCCTAGGGGGGCTGGGTGGCTACACCTTC. This encodes CASPLGGLGGYTF. The variable domain in full, completed from reference TRBV30 and TRBJ1-2, reads SQTIHQWPATLVQPVGSPLSLECTVEGTSNPNLYWYRQAAGRGLQLLFYSVGIGQISSEVPQNLSASRPQDRQFILSSKKLLLSDSGFYLCASPLGGLGGYTFGSGTRLTVV.

The genes are TRBV19 and TRBJ2-1, with 11 bases fitting TRBD2. Germline CDR1 is LNHDA and CDR2 is SQIVND (reference sequence). The CDR3 contains 15 residues. V was pared by 6 bases and J by 9 bases, with 10 bases of the junction left unmatched. The CDR3 is CASRTGLAGSGEQFF. CDR3 coding DNA: TGTGCCAGTAGGACAGGACTAGCGGGCTCAGGTGAGCAGTTCTTC.

This chain joins TRBV6-5 and TRBJ2-2; D remains ambiguous. Germline V gene lookup returns CDR1 MNHEY and CDR2 SVGAGI. The CDR3 extends over 14 amino acids. The V end was cut by 5 bases, the J end by 1 base, with 8 bases between. CDR3 sequence (DNA): TGTGCCAGCAGTATGGCAATGAACACCGGGGAGCTGTTTTTT. Amino acids: CASSMAMNTGELFF.

CDR3 bases: TGTGCCAGCAGCCGGGACAGGGGCTCCTATAATTCACCCCTCCACTTT. Translating it yields CASSRDRGSYNSPLHF. The gene calls are TRBV5-5 and TRBJ1-6; 10 positions agree with TRBD1. In germline, CDR1 is SGHKS, CDR2 YYEKEE (reference sequence). This CDR3 is 16 amino acids long. Losses at the gene ends were 4 bases for V and 0 bases for J; bases not matched to a gene: 1.

The J gene is TRBJ2-4, the V gene TRBV11-2; D is possibly TRBD1 (6 bases). This CDR3 has 20 amino acids. From germline, CDR1 is SGHAT and CDR2 FQNNGV. V was shortened by 0 bases and J by 0 bases, with 21 bases between the two germline ends. Written as DNA, the CDR3 is TGTGCCAGCAGCTTAGAGAAGGTGGGGGCGTGGGACCCAGCCAAAAACATTCAGTACTTC. It codes for CASSLEKVGAWDPAKNIQYF.

This chain links TRBV4-3 with TRBJ1-1; weak D call: TRBD1 (6 bases). Germline CDR1 LGHNA, CDR2 YSLEER. Trimming pared 0 bases from V and 1 base from J, leaving 9 bases between. This CDR3 is 15 amino acids long. The CDR3 sequence: CASSQEGRGNTEAFF. The CDR3 DNA is TGCGCCAGCAGCCAAGAGGGCAGGGGGAACACTGAAGCTTTCTTT.

The genes are TRBV29-1 and TRBJ2-5, with a possible D match to TRBD1 (6 bases). The ends were cut back, 6 bases at V and 5 bases at J, with 22 bases in the middle. The CDR3 loop spans 15 amino acids. CDR1 and CDR2 (germline): SQVTM, ANQGSEA. CDR3 in amino acids: CSVILWQGPSETQYF. DNA for the CDR3: TGCAGCGTGATTCTCTGGCAGGGGCCCTCGGAGACCCAGTACTTC.

The chain uses TRBV24-1 and TRBJ1-1; D gene ambiguous. Looked up from germline, CDR1 is KGHDR and CDR2 is SFDVKD. The CDR3 has 13 residues. V lost 3 bases to trimming and J lost 8 bases, with 12 bases between them. The CDR3: CATSDPNSKEAFF. DNA for the CDR3: TGTGCCACCAGTGATCCAAACAGCAAAGAAGCTTTCTTT.

The chain is built from TRBV2 and TRBJ1-5; 7 nucleotides agree with TRBD1. The V gene's germline CDR1 is SNHLY and CDR2 FYNNEI. V dropped 7 bases and J dropped 9; count of bases not matched to a gene: 9. The CDR3 length is 13 residues. For the CDR3, the DNA is TGTGCCAGCACTGGGGACAGAGTAACGCCCCAGCATTTT. Translating it yields CASTGDRVTPQHF.

The chain joins TRBV4-1 to TRBJ2-7; TRBD2 agrees at 7 bases. Germline loops: CDR1 MGHRA, CDR2 YSYEKL. V lost 0 bases and J lost 3; bases outside the gene matches: 8. This CDR3 is built from 16 residues. The CDR3 sequence: CASSQETFAGDYEQYF. The CDR3 DNA is TGCGCCAGCAGCCAAGAGACCTTCGCGGGGGACTACGAGCAGTACTTC.

V usage is TRBV4-1 and J usage is TRBJ1-2, with 9 bases that match TRBD1. Trimming at V came to 2 bases and at J to 1 base, leaving 11 bases not matched to a gene. The CDR3 has 18 amino acids. Germline assignment: CDR1 MGHRA and CDR2 YSYEKL. The CDR3 DNA follows: TGCGCCAGCAGCCAACCTAACAGGGGGCGCGTAAATAACTATGGCTACACCTTC. Residues: CASSQPNRGRVNNYGYTF.

This chain uses TRBV11-2 with TRBJ1-2, with D perhaps matching TRBD1 (6 bases). CDR1 is SGHAT, CDR2 FQNNGV, per germline. The CDR3 is made up of 16 amino acids. The V gene lost 0 bases and the J gene lost 2 bases, with 13 bases spanning the gap. CDR3 residues: CASSLDGTPVNYGYTF. The DNA of the CDR3 is TGTGCCAGCAGCTTAGACGGGACACCAGTAAACTATGGCTACACCTTC. The full variable domain, its missing parts supplied by reference TRBV11-2 and TRBJ1-2, is EAGVAQSPRYKIIEKRQSVAFWCNPISGHATLYWYQQILGQGPKLLIQFQNNGVVDDSQLPKDRFSAERLKGVDSTLKIQPAKLEDSAVYLCASSLDGTPVNYGYTFGSGTRLTVV.

This clone was found once. J is TRBJ1-2 and V is TRBV27; possible D gene TRBD1, 5 bases. The CDR3 is 16 residues long. Between the trimmed V and J ends, which lost 7 bases and 8 bases, there was a span of 26 bases. Germline lookup yields CDR1 MNHEY and CDR2 SMNVEV (reference sequence). CDR3 loop: CASNPRGAGSVNGYTF. For the CDR3, the DNA is TGTGCCAGCAACCCCCGAGGGGCCGGGAGCGTTAACGGCTACACCTTC.

The chain combines TRBV9 with TRBJ2-2; 15 bases align to TRBD2. Trimming took 4 bases from V and 4 from J; bases not matched to a gene: 8. CDR3 size: 18 residues. The germline gives CDR1 SGDLS, CDR2 YYNGEE. CDR3 loop: CASSRSGTSGRITGELFF. In DNA, the CDR3 is TGTGCCAGCAGCAGATCCGGGACTAGCGGGAGGATCACCGGGGAGCTGTTTTTT. The variable domain in full, completed from reference TRBV9 and TRBJ2-2, reads DSGVTQTPKHLITATGQRVTLRCSPRSGDLSVYWYQQSLDQGLQFLIQYYNGEERAKGNILERFSAQQFPDLHSELNLSSLELGDSALYFCASSRSGTSGRITGELFFGEGSRLTVL.

The rearrangement uses TRBV6-2 or TRBV6-3 and TRBJ2-3; 8 bases are a match to TRBD2. In germline, CDR1 is MNHEY, CDR2 SVGEGT. V was clipped by 2 bases and J by 5 bases; unmatched bases: 9. The CDR3 totals 16 residues. The CDR3 coding sequence is TGTGCCAGCAGTTACCGGGGAGCGGGGGTTGTAGATACGCAGTATTTT. The encoded protein is CASSYRGAGVVDTQYF.

For the CDR3, the DNA is TGTGCCAGCAGTTTGTCACCTCTAACAGGGTTTAGCAATCAGCCCCAGCATTTT. Protein: CASSLSPLTGFSNQPQHF. The chain carries TRBV28 and TRBJ1-5; D perhaps matches TRBD1 (6 bases). The CDR3 spans 18 residues. Trimming pared 3 bases from V and 0 bases from J, leaving 18 bases between. Germline assignment: CDR1 MDHEN and CDR2 SYDVKM. Based on the CDR3 plus reference TRBV28 and TRBJ1-5, the full variable domain is DVKVTQSSRYLVKRTGEKVFLECVQDMDHENMFWYRQDPGLGLRLIYFSYDVKMKEKGDIPEGYSVSREKKERFSLILESASTNQTSMYLCASSLSPLTGFSNQPQHFGDGTRLSIL.